Listed below are T cell receptor beta chains from one sample, sequenced in a study of blood T cell repertoires in COVID-19. Generated by immunoSEQ multiplex PCR, the TCRdb table keeps only in-frame clones and is missing some. The sample includes roughly 250,000 clones, approximately 90% of them seen just once. The source material was PBMCs or T cells enriched from blood (not recorded which). These receptors were taken from a man in his fifties who had been exposed to COVID-19. The CDR3 runs from the conserved cysteine through the conserved F or W. D genes are given only for firm matches. Not all rows give a size; the values are once, few, many and, for expanded clones, a class.

v_gene: TRBV6-2/TRBV6-3
d_gene: -
j_gene: TRBJ2-4
abundance: -
CDR3nt: TGTGCCAGCAGTTTGTCGGGGATAGCCAAAAACATTCAGTACTTC
CDR3aa: CASSLSGIAKNIQYF

v_gene: TRBV27
d_gene: -
j_gene: TRBJ1-6
abundance: -
CDR3nt: TGTGCCAGCAGACTTCGACAGGACCCTAGTTATAATTCACCCCTCCACTTT
CDR3aa: CASRLRQDPSYNSPLHF

v_gene: TRBV12-5
d_gene: TRBD1
j_gene: TRBJ2-3
abundance: -
CDR3nt: TGTGCTAGTGCCACCGCCGGGACAGGAGGTGCAGATACGCAGTATTTT
CDR3aa: CASATAGTGGADTQYF

v_gene: TRBV5-1
d_gene: -
j_gene: TRBJ2-2
abundance: -
CDR3nt: TGCGCCAGCAGTGTCTCGGTAGCGAACACCGGGGAGCTGTTTTTT
CDR3aa: CASSVSVANTGELFF

v_gene: TRBV5-1
d_gene: -
j_gene: TRBJ1-5
abundance: -
CDR3nt: TGCGCCAGCAGCTTGGGCGGCTTTAGCAATCAGCCCCAGCATTTT
CDR3aa: CASSLGGFSNQPQHF

v_gene: TRBV7-8
d_gene: -
j_gene: TRBJ2-1
abundance: -
CDR3nt: TGTGCCAGCAAACGTCTTAGGGGGAGGGCACAACCGACAAGAAACAATGAGCAGTTCTTC
CDR3aa: CASKRLRGRAQPTRNNEQFF

v_gene: TRBV30
d_gene: -
j_gene: TRBJ2-7
abundance: -
CDR3nt: TGTGCCTGGAGTACTCGGACTTTCGAGCAGTACTTC
CDR3aa: CAWSTRTFEQYF

v_gene: TRBV9
d_gene: -
j_gene: TRBJ1-4
abundance: -
CDR3nt: TGTGCCAGCAGCGTCTGGGCGACGAGTGAAAAACTGTTTTTT
CDR3aa: CASSVWATSEKLFF

v_gene: TRBV27
d_gene: -
j_gene: TRBJ2-3
abundance: -
CDR3nt: TGTGCCAGCAGTTTGTGGGGCTCCACGGGGGCAGATACGCAGTATTTT
CDR3aa: CASSLWGSTGADTQYF

v_gene: TRBV19
d_gene: -
j_gene: TRBJ1-5
abundance: few
CDR3nt: TGTGCCAGTAGTTTCCGACAGGGCAATCAGCCCCAGCATTTT
CDR3aa: CASSFRQGNQPQHF